This TCR beta chain was sequenced for a study of a mutant IDH1 vaccine in newly diagnosed glioma. Turning to the study itself: Pretreatment consisted of radiotherapy, temozolomide, or both, with most receiving both. Study results and limitations: It was 80% to 95% of patients that developed vaccine-induced immune responses. Apparently, pseudoprogression bore no relation to changes among the top peripheral T cell clonotypes.

Data came from immunoSEQ multiplex PCR; TCRdb stores just in-frame clones and leaves some out. This sample has some 48,000 clones; roughly 73% occur once, and the top ten carry approximately 2%. As for this clone: What it binds is not known.

Time point indicated: week 5, during vaccination. Topical imiquimod was applied with each vaccine dose, which held 300 ug of mutant IDH1 20-mer peptide. The CDR3 contains 14 residues. The germline CDR1 and CDR2 sequences are MNHEY and SVGAGI. Trimming at V came to 2 bases and at J to 7 bases, leaving 4 bases not matched to a gene. The V and J genes are TRBV6-5 and TRBJ1-5, with TRBD1 identical over 8 bases. Specimen: PBMCs, collected from a glioma patient whose treatment included an IDH1 peptide vaccine. The source of this sequence is a woman aged 40 to 50 with glioma. For the CDR3, the DNA is TGTGCCAGCAGTTACGGAGCAGGGGGCCAGCCCCAGCATTTT. Amino acid sequence: CASSYGAGGQPQHF.